One and the same sample provided the 30 T cell receptor beta chains below, sequenced in a study of blood T cell repertoires in COVID-19. The repertoire was sequenced with immunoSEQ multiplex PCR; TCRdb's copy has only in-frame clones and lacks some. The data contain about 120,000 clones, approximately 82% of them singletons. Sequencing was performed on peripheral blood. The receptors stem from a man in his 60s with acute or convalescent COVID-19.

The V gene is TRBV2, the J gene TRBJ1-4; D ambiguous. The CDR3 runs 15 residues. V dropped 6 bases and J dropped 4 bases, with 15 bases sitting between them. CDR1 and CDR2 from the germline V gene are SNHLY and FYNNEI. The DNA for the CDR3 is TGTGCCAGCAGACCGAACAGCGGAATTAATGAAAAACTGTTTTTT. Translated, it gives CASRPNSGINEKLFF.

The rearrangement joins TRBV29-1 to TRBJ2-7; D uncertain. The CDR3 consists of 12 residues. Germline V CDR1 and CDR2: SQVTM, ANQGSEA. The V end was cut by 1 base, the J end by 3 bases, with 7 bases between. The CDR3 spells CSVEGPNYEQYF. DNA for the CDR3: TGCAGCGTTGAAGGGCCGAACTACGAGCAGTACTTC.

The chain links TRBV19 to TRBJ1-1; 8 nucleotides line up with TRBD1. The CDR3 extends over 17 amino acids. With 5 bases clipped from V and 0 bases from J, the junction kept 11 bases outside the gene matches. Per germline, CDR1 LNHDA and CDR2 SQIVND (reference sequence). The CDR3, as DNA: TGTGCCAGTAGTGGGCCGATCGGACAGGGTTTGAACACTGAAGCTTTCTTT. It specifies CASSGPIGQGLNTEAFF. Supplemented by reference TRBV19 and TRBJ1-1, the full variable domain reads DGGITQSPKYLFRKEGQNVTLSCEQNLNHDAMYWYRQDPGQGLRLIYYSQIVNDFQKGDIAEGYSVSREKKESFPLTVTSAQKNPTAFYLCASSGPIGQGLNTEAFFGQGTRLTVV.

On this clone itself: Distinct nucleotide sequences in the sample also encode this CDR3. The chain joins TRBV7-2 to TRBJ2-1, with TRBD2 identical over 11 bases. The length of the CDR3 is 14 residues. Germline-derived CDR1 and CDR2 are SGHTA and FQGNSA. J was trimmed by 5 bases and V by 3 bases; bases with no gene match: 0. The CDR3 protein is CASSLGLADNEQFF. In DNA form, the CDR3 reads TGTGCCAGCAGCTTGGGACTAGCGGACAATGAGCAGTTCTTC.

This clone was picked up a small number of times. This chain uses TRBV27 with TRBJ1-5; D gene unclear. CDR3 length: 14 amino acids. CDR1 and CDR2 (germline): MNHEY, SMNVEV (reference sequence). The V and J ends lost 4 bases and 4 bases respectively, with 11 bases between them. In nucleotides, the CDR3 is TGTGCCAGCAGTTCCAGGTCCCTTAATCAGCCCCAGCATTTT. This encodes CASSSRSLNQPQHF.

This clone was recorded only once. The CDR3 region has the DNA TGCGCCAGCAGCTCCGAGGGGGCGGGAGGTCAGCCCCAGCATTTT. Its translation: CASSSEGAGGQPQHF. The chain recombines TRBV5-1 with TRBJ1-5, with 7 positions matching TRBD1. With V trimmed by 3 bases and J by 6 bases, 9 bases remained unmatched. Germline lookup yields CDR1 SGHRS and CDR2 YFSETQ. This CDR3 has 15 residues.

The rearrangement uses TRBV18 and TRBJ2-1, with TRBD2 as a possible D gene (6 bases). The CDR3 is made up of 14 amino acids. From germline, CDR1 is KGHSH and CDR2 LQKENI. V was pared by 4 bases and J by 4 bases, with 11 bases between. The CDR3 DNA reads TGTGCCAGCTCACTGGCGGGACTGTACAATGAGCAGTTCTTC. It is translated as CASSLAGLYNEQFF.

This chain joins TRBV7-9 and TRBJ1-4, with 9 nucleotides matching TRBD1. The CDR3 totals 15 residues. The V gene's germline CDR1 is SEHNR and CDR2 FQNEAQ (reference sequence). The junction had 3 bases not matched to a gene; V was cut back by 2 bases and J by 5 bases. CDR3 residues: CASSLTGTGNEKLFF. Written as DNA, the CDR3 is TGTGCCAGCAGCTTAACCGGGACAGGGAATGAAAAACTGTTTTTT.

This chain's CDR3 is CASSPRTSGASYEQYF. The CDR3 DNA reads TGCGCCAGCAGCCCCCGGACTAGCGGGGCCTCCTACGAGCAGTACTTC. The V gene is TRBV5-1, the J gene TRBJ2-7, with 12 bases lining up with TRBD2. This CDR3 is 16 amino acids long. Unmatched junction bases numbered 5, after V lost 4 bases and J lost 0 bases. Germline values: CDR1 SGHRS, CDR2 YFSETQ.

The V gene is TRBV5-1, the J gene TRBJ2-3; no clear D gene. The CDR3 is 16 amino acids. Trimming took off 6 bases at V and 0 bases at J, with 17 bases between the two ends. Germline CDR1 and CDR2: SGHRS and YFSETQ. CDR3 loop: CASIDERRASTDTQYF. The CDR3 coding sequence is TGCGCCAGCATCGATGAGCGAAGAGCTAGCACAGATACGCAGTATTTT.

The chain employs TRBV15 and TRBJ1-4; D might be TRBD1 (6 bases). The ends were cut back, 0 bases at V and 7 bases at J, with 9 bases in the middle. This CDR3 is built from 14 residues. Germline CDR1 is LNHNV and CDR2 is YYDKDF (reference sequence). The CDR3 bases are TGTGCCACCAGCAGAGAAGTACAGGGTGAAAAACTGTTTTTT. Amino acid sequence: CATSREVQGEKLFF.

The chain combines TRBV18 with TRBJ1-2; TRBD1 matches 9 bases. V shed 2 bases and J 5 bases; nucleotides not matched to a gene: 3. This CDR3 is 14 amino acids long. CDR1 is KGHSH and CDR2 is LQKENI in the germline V gene. The CDR3 DNA reads TGTGCCAGCTCACCAGGGGACAGGGATTATGGCTACACCTTC. The encoded protein is CASSPGDRDYGYTF.

The V gene is TRBV10-3, the J gene TRBJ1-5, with D possibly TRBD1 on 5 matching bases. Germline V gives CDR1 ENHRY, CDR2 SYGVKD. Trimming pared 7 bases from V and 11 bases from J, leaving 15 bases between. The CDR3 runs 12 residues. CDR3 amino acids: CAITDSAGAQHF. The CDR3 nucleotides are TGTGCCATCACCGACAGTGCGGGGGCCCAGCATTTT.

The chain has TRBV28 and TRBJ1-1; D is possibly TRBD1 (6 bases). Trimming took 10 bases from V and 1 from J, leaving 16 bases between them. CDR3 length: 14 residues. CDR1 is MDHEN and CDR2 is SYDVKM in the germline V gene. In nucleotides, the CDR3 is TGTGCCATCCGAAGGGGGGGCCCGAACACTGAAGCTTTCTTT. It codes for CAIRRGGPNTEAFF.

This sequence joins TRBV10-3 and TRBJ2-1, with D possibly being TRBD2 (6 bases). This CDR3 is 13 amino acids long. The V gene lost 6 bases and the J gene lost 10 bases, with 16 bases spanning the gap. The germline gives CDR1 ENHRY, CDR2 SYGVKD. In DNA form, the CDR3 reads TGTGCCATCAGGGCGGGATCACTACCCGAGCAGTTCTTC. It is translated as CAIRAGSLPEQFF.

This chain connects TRBV28 to TRBJ2-7, with D possibly being TRBD1 (7 bases). Trimming shortened V by 3 bases and J by 1 base, and 19 bases separated the two germline ends. Per the germline V gene, CDR1 is MDHEN and CDR2 is SYDVKM. The CDR3 is 17 amino acids. CDR3 protein: CASSFINIRGRSYEQYF. The CDR3 DNA reads as TGTGCCAGCAGTTTTATCAACATCAGGGGGAGGTCCTACGAGCAGTACTTC.

This clone was counted only a few times. V is TRBV15 and J is TRBJ1-2; 10 bases agree with TRBD1. The CDR3 sequence is 16 residues long. The V gene end was trimmed by 5 bases and the J gene end by 2 bases; junction bases not matched to a gene: 8. The V gene's germline CDR1 is LNHNV and CDR2 YYDKDF (reference sequence). The CDR3 DNA follows: TGTGCCACCAGCCCTCGGGACAGGGGCATAAACTATGGCTACACCTTC. Its protein is CATSPRDRGINYGYTF. The complete variable domain, with remaining parts taken from reference TRBV15 and TRBJ1-2, reads DAMVIQNPRYQVTQFGKPVTLSCSQTLNHNVMYWYQQKSSQAPKLLFHYYDKDFNNEADTPDNFQSRRPNTSFCFLDIRSPGLGDTAMYLCATSPRDRGINYGYTFGSGTRLTVV.

The chain carries TRBV7-2 and TRBJ2-3, with 12 nucleotides matching TRBD2. The V gene end was trimmed by 1 base and the J gene end by 5 bases; junction bases not matched to a gene: 4. This CDR3 region has 16 residues. The germline CDR1 and CDR2 sequences are SGHTA and FQGNSA. CDR3 nucleotides: TGTGCCAGCAGCTTAGGGCTAGCGGGAGGGGTAGATACGCAGTATTTT. It encodes CASSLGLAGGVDTQYF. The variable domain in full, with the rest retrieved from reference TRBV7-2 and TRBJ2-3, is GAGVSQSPSNKVTEKGKDVELRCDPISGHTALYWYRQSLGQGLEFLIYFQGNSAPDKSGLPSDRFSAERTGGSVSTLTIQRTQQEDSAVYLCASSLGLAGGVDTQYFGPGTRLTVL.

This clone has a single count. This sequence joins TRBV7-2 and TRBJ1-5, with D hard to call. The CDR3 has 14 amino acids. Germline V gene lookup returns CDR1 SGHTA and CDR2 FQGNSA. With 2 bases removed from V and 0 bases from J, the gap between germline ends came to 5 bases. For the CDR3, the DNA is TGTGCCAGCAGCTTAATAAATAGCAATCAGCCCCAGCATTTT. It codes for CASSLINSNQPQHF.

In the case of this clone: The CDR3 carries no conserved terminal phenylalanine or tryptophan, so it likely arises from a read error. The DNA is omitted, as the CDR3 cannot be located on it reliably, and the CDR3 follows TCRdb's listing. This chain joins TRBV6-1 and TRBJ2-3; TRBD2 reflects the table's D call only, with no check against the DNA. CDR1 MNHNS and CDR2 SASEGT come from the germline V gene. Counting both end residues, the CDR3 totals 18 amino acids. This CDR3 is CASSAPPGAGGPEGVSSI.

This chain joins TRBV10-1 and TRBJ2-3, with D maybe TRBD2 (6 bases). CDR3 size: 14 residues. Germline CDR1 is WNHNN and CDR2 is SYGVQD (reference sequence). The V end lost 0 bases, the J end lost 5 bases, and 9 bases lay between the germline ends. The CDR3 DNA is TGCGCCAGCAGTGAGTCGCTAGCGAGAGATACGCAGTATTTT. This encodes CASSESLARDTQYF.

This clone was observed a handful of times. The chain links TRBV18 to TRBJ1-1; possibly TRBD1 for D (6 bases). The CDR3 totals 14 residues. Germline V lookup: CDR1 KGHSH, CDR2 LQKENI. V was clipped by 2 bases and J by 1 base, with 8 bases between them. The CDR3 DNA follows: TGTGCCAGCTCACCAAGGACAGCGAACACTGAAGCTTTCTTT. Translated, it gives CASSPRTANTEAFF.

This clone appeared once. This sequence may be a read error, since a much larger clone differs from it by one base. The V and J genes are TRBV27 and TRBJ2-7; 8 bases align to TRBD2. The length of the CDR3 is 14 residues. Trimming removed 8 bases from V and 5 bases from J; junction bases left unmatched: 11. Germline CDR1 is MNHEY and CDR2 is SMNVEV (reference sequence). The CDR3 region has the DNA TGTGCCAGCGGTCCCCGGGGGGGGTGGGACGAGCAGTACTTC. It specifies CASGPRGGWDEQYF.

The gene calls are TRBV18 and TRBJ2-1, with no clear D. V lost 3 bases and J 5 bases, leaving 8 bases between the germline ends. Germline V CDR1 and CDR2: KGHSH, LQKENI. The CDR3 is 13 residues long. CDR3 nucleotides: TGTGCCAGCTCACCGGTCACACACAATGAGCAGTTCTTC. This gives the protein CASSPVTHNEQFF.

V usage is TRBV28 and J usage is TRBJ2-3; weak D call: TRBD2 (5 bases). The CDR3 consists of 14 residues. Trimming removed 7 bases from V and 2 bases from J, with 13 bases in between. Germline V gene lookup returns CDR1 MDHEN and CDR2 SYDVKM. CDR3 coding DNA: TGTGCCAGCACTTGGAGGAGGACCACAGATACGCAGTATTTT. It specifies CASTWRRTTDTQYF.

The chain uses TRBV6-5 and TRBJ2-7; maybe TRBD2 (6 bases). V lost 8 bases and J 4 bases, leaving 18 bases between the germline ends. Germline lookup yields CDR1 MNHEY and CDR2 SVGAGI. CDR3 length: 14 amino acids. The CDR3 DNA reads TGTGCCAGCTCCCCAAATCGGGGGAGGTACGAGCAGTACTTC. It encodes CASSPNRGRYEQYF.

The chain uses TRBV11-3 and TRBJ2-3, with D possibly matching TRBD1 (6 bases). V was clipped by 5 bases and J by 3 bases, with 12 bases between them. Germline V gene lookup returns CDR1 SGHNT and CDR2 YENEEA. The CDR3 consists of 14 residues. The DNA for the CDR3 is TGTGCCAGCAGCCAAGGGGGTTCGACAGATACGCAGTATTTT. Translated: CASSQGGSTDTQYF.

The V gene is TRBV15, the J gene TRBJ1-6; D is uncertain. Between the trimmed V and J ends, which lost 5 bases and 6 bases, there was a span of 17 bases. Germline CDR1 is LNHNV and CDR2 is YYDKDF (reference sequence). The CDR3 totals 16 residues. The CDR3 protein is CATSEQPQFTNSPLHF. The CDR3 nucleotides are TGTGCCACCAGCGAACAGCCTCAATTTACTAATTCACCCCTCCACTTT.

This chain uses TRBV30 with TRBJ2-2; TRBD1 agrees at 7 bases. Germline V lookup: CDR1 GTSNPN, CDR2 SVGIG (reference sequence). The CDR3 runs to 15 residues. J gave up 0 bases and V 3 bases, and 4 bases lay outside the gene matches. CDR3 loop: CAWRIGGANTGELFF. The DNA for the CDR3 is TGTGCCTGGAGAATAGGGGGCGCGAACACCGGGGAGCTGTTTTTT.

J is TRBJ1-6 and V is TRBV30; TRBD1 might be the D (5 bases). The germline CDR1 and CDR2 sequences are GTSNPN and SVGIG (reference sequence). Deletions cut 7 bases from V and 10 bases from J, with 11 bases between. The CDR3 has 11 residues. The CDR3 spells CASGISSPLHF. The CDR3 DNA reads as TGTGCCTCAGGGATTTCGTCACCCCTCCACTTT.